The 8 T cell receptor beta chains reported below all come from one sample, sequenced in a study of T cell changes during pregnancy in multiple sclerosis. Some clones are missing from TCRdb's copy, which holds only in-frame ones; the method was immunoSEQ multiplex PCR. The sample shows some 28,000 clones, 90% to 95% of them seen only once. This sample comprised CD4+ T cells from peripheral blood mononuclear cells, obtained in the first trimester of pregnancy. These receptor sequences come from a female donor with multiple sclerosis, enrolled in a pregnancy study.

This clone occurred once. CDR3 DNA sequence: TGTGCCAGCAGCTTAAGGACTTTCCTAAGCTCTGGAAACACCATATATTTT. It yields the protein CASSLRTFLSSGNTIYF. The rearrangement uses TRBV7-2 and TRBJ1-3; D gene uncertain. This CDR3 has 17 residues. Deletions cut 2 bases from V and 0 bases from J, with 14 bases between. Germline assignment: CDR1 SGHTA and CDR2 FQGNSA. Combining the CDR3 with reference TRBV7-2 and TRBJ1-3 gives the whole variable domain GAGVSQSPSNKVTEKGKDVELRCDPISGHTALYWYRQSLGQGLEFLIYFQGNSAPDKSGLPSDRFSAERTGGSVSTLTIQRTQQEDSAVYLCASSLRTFLSSGNTIYFGEGSWLTVV.

V is TRBV19 and J is TRBJ1-4; D uncertain. Germline V gene sequence: CDR1 LNHDA, CDR2 SQIVND (reference sequence). CDR3 size: 15 residues. The V gene lost 6 bases and the J gene lost 0 bases, with 11 bases spanning the gap. CDR3 nucleotides: TGTGCCAGTAGGACTGACGGAGCAACTAATGAAAAACTGTTTTTT. Protein: CASRTDGATNEKLFF.

The CDR3 sequence is CASSLGGQGETGELFF. The DNA of the CDR3 is TGTGCCAGCAGCTTGGGGGGACAGGGGGAAACCGGGGAGCTGTTTTTT. V gene TRBV5-4 combines with J gene TRBJ2-2, with 11 bases fitting TRBD1. This CDR3 region has 16 residues. Per germline, CDR1 SGHNT and CDR2 YYREEE (reference sequence). The ends lost 0 bases at V and 5 bases at J; junction bases unmatched: 3.

The chain couples TRBV7-3 to TRBJ1-2; D not certain. Germline V gene sequence: CDR1 SGHTA, CDR2 FQGTGA. Trimming cost V 1 base and J 0 bases, with 6 bases left between them. The CDR3 covers 14 residues. CDR3 DNA: TGTGCCAGCAGCTTAAGACAAACTAACTATGGCTACACCTTC. It translates to CASSLRQTNYGYTF. Filled out from reference TRBV7-3 and TRBJ1-2, the complete variable domain reads GAGVSQTPSNKVTEKGKYVELRCDPISGHTALYWYRQSLGQGPEFLIYFQGTGAADDSGLPNDRFFAVRPEGSVSTLKIQRTERGDSAVYLCASSLRQTNYGYTFGSGTRLTVV.

The chain is built from TRBV6-5 and TRBJ1-2; TRBD1 matches 7 bases. The V segment lost 2 bases and the J segment 7 bases; nucleotides outside the gene matches: 10. Germline V gene data show CDR1 as MNHEY and CDR2 as SVGAGI. The CDR3 extends over 15 amino acids. The CDR3 nucleotides are TGTGCCAGCAGTTACCAACCGACAGGGTCCAGTGGCTACACCTTC. The encoded protein is CASSYQPTGSSGYTF.

The V gene is TRBV5-1, the J gene TRBJ2-3, with D possibly TRBD1 on 6 matching bases. Germline V gene data show CDR1 as SGHRS and CDR2 as YFSETQ. V gave up 0 bases and J gave up 2 bases, with 7 bases separating them. This CDR3 region has 14 residues. Here the CDR3 reads CASSLGTVTDTQYF. The CDR3 coding sequence is TGCGCCAGCAGCTTGGGGACAGTCACAGATACGCAGTATTTT.

The chain couples TRBV5-1 to TRBJ1-1; 8 bases fit TRBD1. The CDR3 spans 13 residues. In germline, CDR1 is SGHRS, CDR2 YFSETQ. V shed 5 bases, J shed 3 bases, and the junction held 3 bases outside the gene matches. CDR3 nucleotide sequence: TGCGCCAGCAGAAAGACAGGGGACACTGAAGCTTTCTTT. It translates to CASRKTGDTEAFF.

J is TRBJ2-7 and V is TRBV9, with D maybe TRBD2 (5 bases). Germline V gene sequence: CDR1 SGDLS, CDR2 YYNGEE. The V gene lost 2 bases and the J gene lost 4 bases, with 13 bases spanning the gap. There are 14 residues in the CDR3. The CDR3 reads CASSVAGSGYEQYF. The DNA of the CDR3 is TGTGCCAGCAGCGTCGCGGGTTCGGGGTACGAGCAGTACTTC.